The 22 T cell receptor beta chains presented below share a single source sample, sequenced in a study of neurological immune-mediated disorders. Time point given: longitudinal time-point 1 (baseline). TCRdb independently ran MiXCR on the 5' RACE reads; one entry per CDR3 protein. This sample has 50,000 to 70,000 distinct CDR3 sequences, with 9.5% to 12% found just once. The material sequenced was PBMCs. The origin of the receptors is a male donor with HTLV-1-associated myelopathy (HAM/TSP).

The table lists this clonotype with many counts. The chain is built from TRBV18 and TRBJ1-4; no clear D. Looked up from germline, CDR1 is KGHSH and CDR2 is LQKENI. Trimming cost V 0 bases and J 8 bases, with 19 bases left between them. CDR3 length: 17 amino acids. CDR3 residues: CASSPPVSEGGNEKLFF. The CDR3 coding sequence is TGTGCCAGCTCACCACCGGTTTCCGAGGGCGGGAACGAAAAACTGTTTTTT.

This clonotype was seen repeatedly, ten times or more. The chain combines TRBV7-9 with TRBJ1-4; the D gene is possibly TRBD1 (5 bases). V was pared by 4 bases and J by 1 base, with 10 bases between. The CDR3 consists of 15 residues. Germline CDR1 is SEHNR and CDR2 is FQNEAQ (reference sequence). The CDR3 sequence: CASSYSTETNEKLFF. The CDR3 DNA follows: TGTGCCAGCAGCTACTCGACAGAAACTAATGAAAAACTGTTTTTT.

In its sample, this clonotype was seen many times. The CDR3 DNA follows: TGTGCCAGCAGCTCCCCTCCGGGACGAGCGAACACTGAAGCTTTCTTT. This gives the protein CASSSPPGRANTEAFF. The chain uses TRBV7-8 and TRBJ1-1; D may be TRBD1 (5 bases). The length of the CDR3 is 16 residues. V shed 4 bases and J shed 1 base, with 16 bases lying between them. Germline CDR1 is SGHVS and CDR2 is FQNEAQ.

This clonotype occurred many times. This chain connects TRBV9 to TRBJ1-4; TRBD1 matches 10 bases. CDR1 is SGDLS and CDR2 is YYNGEE in the germline V gene. The CDR3 runs 15 residues. The V segment lost 2 bases and the J segment 6 bases; nucleotides outside the gene matches: 4. As DNA, the CDR3 is TGTGCCAGCAGCGTGGGAGGACAGGGGGATGAAAAACTGTTTTTT. It codes for CASSVGGQGDEKLFF.

This clonotype was counted many times. The chain couples TRBV20-1 to TRBJ2-1; 9 positions match TRBD2. CDR1 is DFQATT, CDR2 SNEGSKA, per germline (reference sequence). CDR3 length: 16 residues. Losses at the gene ends were 2 bases for V and 2 bases for J; bases not matched to a gene: 7. CDR3: CSARPERGATYNEQFF. In nucleotides, the CDR3 is TGCAGTGCTAGACCCGAGCGGGGGGCCACCTACAATGAGCAGTTCTTC.

There are many counts of this clonotype. The chain combines TRBV4-3 with TRBJ2-3, with no clear D. The CDR3 sequence is 15 residues long. CDR1 and CDR2 (germline): LGHNA, YSLEER. Trimming removed 3 bases at V and 7 bases at J, with 17 bases between. This CDR3 is CASSHRHPGFNTQYF. For the CDR3, the DNA is TGCGCCAGCAGCCACCGACATCCTGGGTTTAATACGCAGTATTTT.

This clonotype was counted many times. The chain couples TRBV5-1 to TRBJ2-3; D not certain. Looked up from germline, CDR1 is SGHRS and CDR2 is YFSETQ. The CDR3 spans 16 residues. V dropped 1 base and J dropped 2 bases, with 14 bases sitting between them. The CDR3 nucleotides read TGCGCCAGCAGCTTGCGTGGGAATAGGGCCACAGATACGCAGTATTTT. Its protein product is CASSLRGNRATDTQYF.

This clonotype was found a few times. The chain employs TRBV7-9 and TRBJ2-5; D ambiguous. The CDR3 runs 12 residues. In germline, CDR1 is SEHNR, CDR2 FQNEAQ (reference sequence). V shed 3 bases and J shed 5 bases, with 7 bases lying between them. This CDR3 is CASSFKLETQYF. The CDR3 coding sequence is TGTGCCAGCAGCTTCAAGCTTGAGACCCAGTACTTC.

This clonotype was detected ten times or more. J is TRBJ1-4 and V is TRBV6-2 or TRBV6-3, with TRBD1 as a possible D gene (5 bases). This CDR3 is built from 16 residues. V was pared by 2 bases and J by 0 bases, with 10 bases between. Germline V gene data show CDR1 as MNHEY and CDR2 as SVGEGT. Here the CDR3 DNA reads TGTGCCAGCAGTTACGCGGGGGAGGCAACTAATGAAAAACTGTTTTTT. Encoded protein: CASSYAGEATNEKLFF.

This clonotype was detected many times. J is TRBJ1-1 and V is TRBV29-1; 7 bases align to TRBD1. The ends lost 4 bases at V and 1 base at J; junction bases unmatched: 3. Per the germline V gene, CDR1 is SQVTM and CDR2 is ANQGSEA. The CDR3 covers 13 residues. The CDR3 DNA reads TGCAGCGTTGTTGGACAGGCGAACACTGAAGCTTTCTTT. This translates into CSVVGQANTEAFF.

This clonotype was counted many times. The J gene is TRBJ1-4, the V gene TRBV28; TRBD1 agrees at 7 bases. Germline CDR1 reads MDHEN; CDR2 reads SYDVKM. V dropped 5 bases and J dropped 6; count of bases not matched to a gene: 3. This CDR3 spans 13 amino acids. The CDR3 spells CASSPGQDEKLFF. CDR3 bases: TGTGCCAGCAGTCCCGGACAGGATGAAAAACTGTTTTTT.

This clonotype showed up many times. V usage is TRBV7-2 and J usage is TRBJ1-2; the match to TRBD1 covers 9 bases. The CDR3 runs 14 residues. The V gene end was trimmed by 4 bases and the J gene end by 5 bases; junction bases not matched to a gene: 5. CDR1 and CDR2 (germline): SGHTA, FQGNSA. CDR3 protein: CASSSGQGIYGYTF. CDR3 DNA: TGTGCCAGCAGCTCCGGACAGGGGATTTATGGCTACACCTTC.

This chain joins TRBV5-1 and TRBJ1-5; a weak D match, TRBD1 (5 bases). The CDR3 covers 15 residues. The germline V and J ends were trimmed by 1 base and 3 bases, with 11 bases remaining between them. Germline CDR1 and CDR2: SGHRS and YFSETQ. The CDR3 protein is CASSLIGDPNQPQHF. In DNA form, the CDR3 reads TGCGCCAGCAGCTTGATAGGGGACCCCAATCAGCCCCAGCATTTT.

This clonotype was counted at least ten times. The genes are TRBV18 and TRBJ2-1; 10 bases fit TRBD1. V lost 1 base to trimming and J lost 4 bases; unmatched junction nucleotides: 4. CDR3 size: 16 residues. Germline V CDR1 and CDR2: KGHSH, LQKENI. CDR3 residues: CASSPLRDRGYNEQFF. The CDR3 coding sequence is TGTGCCAGCTCACCACTTCGGGACAGGGGTTACAATGAGCAGTTCTTC.

This clonotype was seen many times. This chain links TRBV20-1 with TRBJ2-2; weak D call: TRBD1 (5 bases). The CDR3 runs 15 residues. The V gene lost 3 bases and the J gene lost 7 bases, with 18 bases spanning the gap. CDR1 is DFQATT and CDR2 is SNEGSKA in the germline V gene (reference sequence). The CDR3 sequence: CSASLVRGGNGELFF. DNA of the CDR3: TGCAGTGCTAGTTTGGTTAGGGGTGGCAACGGGGAGCTGTTTTTT.

The sample holds many counts of this clonotype. The chain employs TRBV9 and TRBJ2-2; D may correspond to TRBD1 or TRBD2 (5 bases each). Germline CDR1 is SGDLS and CDR2 is YYNGEE. Between the trimmed V and J ends, which lost 3 bases and 4 bases, there was a span of 19 bases. The length of the CDR3 is 17 residues. The CDR3 sequence is CASSATTGASGTGELFF. The CDR3 region has the DNA TGTGCCAGCAGCGCTACCACCGGGGCCTCGGGCACCGGGGAGCTGTTTTTT.

This clonotype was recorded many times. The chain recombines TRBV6-2 or TRBV6-3 with TRBJ1-5, with unresolved D. Per the germline V gene, CDR1 is MNHEY and CDR2 is SVGEGT. The V end lost 5 bases, the J end lost 0 bases, and 11 bases lay between the germline ends. This CDR3 comprises 15 residues. The chain's CDR3 is CASSGKIDSNQPQHF. Here the CDR3 DNA reads TGTGCCAGCAGTGGGAAGATAGATAGCAATCAGCCCCAGCATTTT.

There are many counts of this clonotype. V gene TRBV28 combines with J gene TRBJ1-5; perhaps TRBD1 as D (5 bases). The germline V gene encodes CDR1 MDHEN and CDR2 SYDVKM. With 5 bases removed from V and 1 base from J, the gap between germline ends came to 12 bases. The CDR3 runs 15 residues. Here the CDR3 DNA reads TGTGCCAGCAGTCAGAACCGGGGGAGCAATCAGCCCCAGCATTTT. This translates into CASSQNRGSNQPQHF.

In its sample, this clonotype was seen a few times. The chain recombines TRBV5-1 with TRBJ2-3; 7 positions match TRBD2. V lost 0 bases, J lost 0 bases, and 7 bases stayed unmatched. CDR3 length equals 17 residues. CDR1 and CDR2 from the germline V gene are SGHRS and YFSETQ. The DNA for the CDR3 is TGCGCCAGCAGCTTGGGCTCCACTAGCGCCAGCACAGATACGCAGTATTTT. Its translation is CASSLGSTSASTDTQYF.

Ten or more counts support this clonotype. The chain joins TRBV5-1 to TRBJ1-3; no reliable D call. This CDR3 comprises 16 residues. The germline V gene has CDR1 SGHRS and CDR2 YFSETQ. V dropped 1 base and J dropped 0 bases, with 11 bases sitting between them. The CDR3 spells CASSLYAPFSGNTIYF. The CDR3 region has the DNA TGCGCCAGCAGCTTGTATGCACCATTCTCTGGAAACACCATATATTTT.

This clonotype was counted ten times or more. This sequence joins TRBV12-3 or TRBV12-4 and TRBJ2-7; 10 nucleotides line up with TRBD2. J gave up 3 bases and V 3 bases, and 5 bases lay outside the gene matches. The CDR3 is made up of 15 amino acids. The CDR3 bases are TGTGCCAGCAGTTTCGGGACTAGCGTTAGCTACGAGCAGTACTTC. Its translation is CASSFGTSVSYEQYF.

This clonotype was observed many times. J is TRBJ2-2 and V is TRBV5-1; D unresolved. V was pared by 4 bases and J by 7 bases, with 17 bases between. The CDR3 runs to 15 residues. Germline values: CDR1 SGHRS, CDR2 YFSETQ. This chain's CDR3 is CASSHDVTGGGELFF. The CDR3 DNA is TGCGCCAGCAGCCATGACGTAACCGGCGGCGGGGAGCTGTTTTTT.